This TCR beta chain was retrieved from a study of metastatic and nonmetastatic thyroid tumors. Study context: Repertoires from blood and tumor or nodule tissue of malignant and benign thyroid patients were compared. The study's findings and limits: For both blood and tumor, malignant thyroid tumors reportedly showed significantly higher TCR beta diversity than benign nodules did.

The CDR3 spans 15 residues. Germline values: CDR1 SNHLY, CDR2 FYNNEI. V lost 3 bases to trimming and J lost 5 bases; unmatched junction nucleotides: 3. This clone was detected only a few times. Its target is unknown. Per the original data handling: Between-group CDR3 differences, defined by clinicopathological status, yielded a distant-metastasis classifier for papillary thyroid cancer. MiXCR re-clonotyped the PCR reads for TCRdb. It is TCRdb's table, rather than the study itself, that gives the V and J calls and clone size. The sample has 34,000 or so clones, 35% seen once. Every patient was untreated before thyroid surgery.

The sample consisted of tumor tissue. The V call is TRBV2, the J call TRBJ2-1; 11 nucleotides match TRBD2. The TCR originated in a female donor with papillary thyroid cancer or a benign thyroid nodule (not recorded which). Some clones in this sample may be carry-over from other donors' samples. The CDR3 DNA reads TGTGCCAGCAGTGAGGCACTAGCGGGAGACAATGAGCAGTTCTTC. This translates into CASSEALAGDNEQFF.